Sequencing of this T cell receptor (beta chain) was carried out in a study of T cells after yellow fever vaccination. Study-level background: SMART-Seq v4 Ultra Low Input prepared libraries from low-cell fractions. Study-wide points: CD4 and CD8 compartments shared a small share of clonotypes.

The authors made TCR cDNA by 5'RACE template switching, adding a universal primer site and UMIs. TCRdb reprocessed the 5' RACE reads via MiXCR and lists one record per CDR3 protein. The sample gives 500,000 to 550,000 distinct CDR3 sequences, about a fifth of which show up once; around 16% is in the top ten. There are 14 residues in the CDR3. Deletions cut 0 bases from V and 9 bases from J, with 12 bases between. The germline V gene has CDR1 LGHNA and CDR2 YSLEER. This clonotype was observed a handful of times. Its target is not known. The receptor comes from a man between 18 and 29 years old who received the YFV17D yellow fever vaccine. Sequencing was performed on PBMCs, taken about 20 days after the first yellow fever vaccination. The chain links TRBV4-3 to TRBJ2-1; D unclear. Here the CDR3 DNA reads TGCGCCAGCAGCCAAGATGCGGTACTGAGTGAGCAGTTCTTC. Translation gives CASSQDAVLSEQFF.